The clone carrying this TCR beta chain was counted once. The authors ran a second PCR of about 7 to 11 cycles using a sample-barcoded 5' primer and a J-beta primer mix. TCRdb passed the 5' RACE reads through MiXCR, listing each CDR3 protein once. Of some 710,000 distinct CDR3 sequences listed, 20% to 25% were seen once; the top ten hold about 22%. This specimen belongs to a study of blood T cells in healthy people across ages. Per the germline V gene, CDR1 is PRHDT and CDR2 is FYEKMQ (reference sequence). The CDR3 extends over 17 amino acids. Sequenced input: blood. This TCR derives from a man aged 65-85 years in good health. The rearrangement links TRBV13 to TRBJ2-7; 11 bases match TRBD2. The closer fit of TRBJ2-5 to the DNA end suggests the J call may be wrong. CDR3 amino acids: CASSLGGVLAGEETQYF. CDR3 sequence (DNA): TGTGCCAGCAGCTTAGGAGGCGTACTAGCGGGGGAAGAGACCCAGTACTTC.